This TCR beta chain was sequenced during a study of blood T cell repertoires in COVID-19. The overall study: COVID-19 samples collected from the United States, Italy and Spain covered acute and convalescent phases. T cells, B-cell-depleted T cells, or PBMCs supplied cDNA or gDNA.

In the original processing: It was from reference gene primer amplification that nucleated cell counts were estimated. TCRdb keeps only in-frame clones here, not all; method: immunoSEQ multiplex PCR. That table furnishes V, J and clone size, whereas the DNA furnished D and trimming. The table includes about 66,000 clones, 91% detected once. This clonotype was sampled from a human donor in a cohort sampled during active COVID-19. Source material: peripheral blood.

Here the CDR3 reads CASSYGGPKNIQYF. CDR3 nucleotide sequence: TGTGCCAGCAGTTACGGGGGCCCCAAAAACATTCAGTACTTC. The V and J genes are TRBV6-5 and TRBJ2-4; tentative D call: TRBD1 (6 bases). The ends were cut back, 2 bases at V and 2 bases at J, with 7 bases in the middle. CDR1 MNHEY and CDR2 SVGAGI come from the germline V gene. This CDR3 has 14 amino acids.